This TCR beta chain came from a study of human T cells and chemical hapten exposure. Study in general: TCR yields differed between samples (mainly from small differences in pooled library volume).

Time point in this sample: patch test 2, 6 weeks after DPC sensitization. Treatment specified: therapeutic diphenylcyclopropenone sensitization with weekly scalp DPC. Original analysis: The number of TCRs in each sample had a median of 95,638 and spanned about 20,000 to 700,000. TCRdb re-derived calls from the RACE reads in MiXCR, one entry per CDR3 protein. For this entry, the V and J calls and clone size follow TCRdb and not the study's own pipeline. The sample lists approximately 95,000 distinct CDR3 sequences, roughly 11% occurring once. This clonotype appeared many times. Its specificity is not known. General study findings and limits: No alteration of TCRs above 1 in 1000 frequency was seen with DPC sensitization. Against controls, expanded TCRs gave rise to significantly more large CDR3 similarity clusters.

The TCR sequence derives from a woman aged 40 to 49 with alopecia areata. Some clones in this sample may be carry-over from other donors' samples. The source was whole blood, collected in connection with sensitization to the hapten diphenylcyclopropenone (DPC).

CDR3 DNA sequence: TGTGCCAGCAGTCCGACTGGACTAGCGGGACACGAGCAGTACTTC. Encoded protein: CASSPTGLAGHEQYF. This chain connects TRBV9 to TRBJ2-7; the match to TRBD2 covers 12 bases. Germline V lookup: CDR1 SGDLS, CDR2 YYNGEE. This CDR3 has 15 amino acids. V was pared by 5 bases and J by 5 bases, with 8 bases of the junction left unmatched.